These T cell receptor beta chains were read from a single sample in a study of shared clonotypes between healthy human individuals. Assay: immunoSEQ multiplex PCR; the TCRdb copy retains only in-frame clones and omits some. The table shows some 2,000,000 clones, with 85% to 95% occurring only once. Specimen: naive CD4+ T cells sorted from blood. These receptors were collected from a man aged 18 to 30 in good health. The conserved cysteine and the conserved F or W are not part of the CDR3 here. The order of the fields is V gene, D gene, CDR3 protein. D genes are given only for firm matches.

>TRBV6-5|TRBD1
ASRGRDRGLEKLF
>TRBV6-1|TRBD1
ASSDEWTGNTEAF
>TRBV4-1|TRBD1
ASSQDGQGGYT
>TRBV19|TRBD1
ASSTTGLTDTQY
>TRBV29-1|.
SAWRGPGPYEQY
>TRBV6-5|.
ASSQGLGFGYT
>TRBV7-2|.
ASSSPDFKTQY
>TRBV6-5|.
ASSYVRDDNSPLH
>TRBV4-1|.
ASSQEENRGTEAF
>TRBV18|.
ASSSGFGYGYT
>TRBV10-3|.
AITPKDGGYT
>TRBV6-6|.
ASRGGGPSVTYEQY
>TRBV5-5|.
ASSTNSVVGNTIY
>TRBV10-3|TRBD1
AIKPGGNTEAF
>TRBV4-3|.
ASSQDNSGITGNTIY
>TRBV7-2|.
ASSLGGILYEQY
>TRBV7-2|.
ASSLSLAGNTIY